This TCR beta chain was captured in a study of regulatory T cells in long-lasting Graves disease. CDR1 and CDR2 from the germline V gene are WSHSY and SAAADI. This CDR3 contains 12 residues. V was clipped by 7 bases and J by 4 bases, with 10 bases between them. Indicated time point: newly diagnosed GD, antithyroid drugs for less than 3 months. Researchers made the TCR library from RNA that was extracted from PBMCs. Xi'an, China, was home to the endocrinology department that provided patients. Sequencing libraries for TCR beta were prepared with iRepertoire HTBI primers and Arm-PCR of CDR3 regions. MiXCR, applied by TCRdb to the multiplex PCR reads, yields one record per CDR3 protein. The sample has hundreds of thousands of distinct CDR3 sequences, 16% seen once. This clonotype was picked up many times. These records were also assigned to another study, of T cells in Graves' hyperthyroidism and ophthalmopathy.

This TCR came from a man in his forties or fifties with Graves disease. The chain joins TRBV10-2 to TRBJ1-2; D gene uncertain. The source was peripheral blood mononuclear cells (PBMCs), collected at new diagnosis, from a patient treated with antithyroid drugs. This CDR3 is CASITDAYGYTF. In DNA form, the CDR3 reads TGCGCCAGCATCACGGATGCCTATGGCTACACCTTC.